The subject of this entry is one T cell receptor (beta chain). This may arise from a read error, as a much more abundant clone is one base away. Sample time point: newly diagnosed GD, antithyroid drugs for less than 3 months. From RNA extracted from PBMCs, the TCR library was made. This specimen belongs to a study of regulatory T cells in long-lasting Graves disease. Libraries of TCR beta came from iRepertoire HTBI primers plus Arm-PCR of CDR3 regions. TCRdb reprocessed the multiplex PCR reads with MiXCR, giving one entry per CDR3 protein. Here the sample spans about 500,000 distinct CDR3 sequences, 16% being singletons. Germline V gene lookup returns CDR1 KGHSH and CDR2 LQKENI. Trimming took 0 bases from V and 4 from J, leaving 15 bases between them. CDR3 length: 16 amino acids. The same data also contributed to another study, on T cells in Graves' hyperthyroidism and ophthalmopathy.

The chain combines TRBV18 with TRBJ1-2; weak D call: TRBD1 (5 bases). The TCR originated in a man aged 35-49 years with Graves disease. The source was peripheral blood mononuclear cells (PBMCs), collected at new diagnosis, from a patient treated with antithyroid drugs. CDR3 region: CASSPPGLGSSYGYTF. In nucleotides, the CDR3 is TGTGCCAGCTCACCACCGGGGCTGGGGTCGAGCTATGGCTACACCTTC.